The 17 T cell receptor beta chains presented below share a single source sample, sequenced in a study of beta chain bispecific antibodies for T cell cancers. Notes on the study in general: Most targeted TRBV signal came from the leukemia cell line cells, not normal T cells. After anti-TRBV12 rather than anti-CD19 exposure, TRBV12-3 made up over 97% less of total TRBV signal.

These receptors' antigens are unknown. Each CDR3 protein gets one entry after TCRdb re-called the 5' RACE reads with MiXCR. Found here are tens of thousands of distinct CDR3 sequences, 2% to 2.5% of them singletons; the top ten hold 4.5% to 5.5%. Expansion lasted 2 to 4 days, with either anti-CD3 antibody OKT3 or CD3/CD28 beads. The starting material was healthy donor T cells cultured with leukemia cells, obtained from a culture containing a bispecific antibody targeting TCR Vbeta12. The receptors were gathered from a human donor in good health. Some clones in this sample may be carry-over from other donors' samples.

This clonotype was found many times. The chain has TRBV18 and TRBJ2-7, with D perhaps matching TRBD1 (6 bases). CDR1 is KGHSH and CDR2 is LQKENI in the germline V gene. The CDR3 runs 15 residues. The ends were cut back, 3 bases at V and 0 bases at J, with 12 bases in the middle. The CDR3 coding sequence is TGTGCCAGCTCACCCCTGGACAGCGACTCCTACGAGCAGTACTTC. Amino acids: CASSPLDSDSYEQYF.

The table lists this clonotype with many counts. The chain couples TRBV5-1 to TRBJ2-7; 8 bases match TRBD2. The CDR3 is 16 residues long. The V and J ends lost 4 bases and 2 bases, in that order; junction bases with no gene match: 11. The germline CDR1 and CDR2 sequences are SGHRS and YFSETQ. CDR3 protein: CASSPGGGGPPYEQYF. The CDR3 region has the DNA TGCGCCAGCAGCCCCGGGGGCGGGGGGCCACCCTACGAGCAGTACTTC.

This clonotype has a count of ten or more. V is TRBV7-9 and J is TRBJ2-7, with D perhaps matching TRBD1 (5 bases). The CDR3 length is 13 residues. Germline assignment: CDR1 SEHNR and CDR2 FQNEAQ (reference sequence). Trimming left V 5 bases short and J 5 bases short, with 13 bases between. In DNA form, the CDR3 reads TGTGCCAGCAGCCGAGGACATATCCACGAGCAGTACTTC. Protein sequence: CASSRGHIHEQYF.

In its sample, this clonotype was seen a few times. This sequence joins TRBV18 and TRBJ2-5, with 13 nucleotides matching TRBD2. The CDR3 covers 17 residues. V lost 3 bases and J lost 1; bases outside the gene matches: 5. In germline, CDR1 is KGHSH, CDR2 LQKENI. CDR3: CASSPPGLAGLQETQYF. DNA for the CDR3: TGTGCCAGCTCACCCCCGGGACTAGCGGGGCTCCAAGAGACCCAGTACTTC.

This clonotype was detected ten times or more. The chain recombines TRBV27 with TRBJ1-3, with TRBD1 identical over 7 bases. Germline assignment: CDR1 MNHEY and CDR2 SMNVEV (reference sequence). The CDR3 extends over 14 amino acids. J lost 4 bases, V lost 6 bases, and 6 bases had no gene match. In nucleotides, the CDR3 is TGTGCCAGCAGCCCCAGGGGGAGAGGAAACACCATATATTTT. It encodes CASSPRGRGNTIYF.

This clonotype is medium-sized. The chain carries TRBV6-6 and TRBJ1-2; D might be TRBD1 (6 bases). This CDR3 region has 14 residues. Germline CDR1 MNHNY, CDR2 SVGAGI (reference sequence). Trimming removed 6 bases from V and 5 bases from J, with 16 bases in between. CDR3 coding DNA: TGTGCCAGCAGGCAGGCGGACAGTCCATATGGCTACACCTTC. This sequence encodes CASRQADSPYGYTF.

Ten or more counts support this clonotype. The V call is TRBV5-6, the J call TRBJ2-2, with 8 nucleotides matching TRBD1. Germline CDR1 reads SGHDT; CDR2 reads YYEEEE. The length of the CDR3 is 16 residues. V shed 4 bases and J 7 bases; nucleotides not matched to a gene: 12. CDR3 sequence: CASSVRETGVVGELFF. CDR3 nucleotide sequence: TGTGCCAGCAGCGTTCGAGAGACAGGGGTGGTCGGGGAGCTGTTTTTT.

The table lists this clonotype with many counts. The chain has TRBV7-3 and TRBJ1-3; the match to TRBD1 covers 9 bases. The CDR3 runs to 15 residues. Per germline, CDR1 SGHTA and CDR2 FQGTGA. V lost 4 bases, J lost 8 bases, and 9 bases stayed unmatched. CDR3 nucleotide sequence: TGTGCCAGCAGCTCTACAGGGGGCTCTATGGACACCATATATTTT. Amino acid sequence: CASSSTGGSMDTIYF.

This clonotype came up many times. J is TRBJ2-3 and V is TRBV7-3; 11 bases fit TRBD2. The CDR3 totals 17 residues. Per the germline V gene, CDR1 is SGHTA and CDR2 is FQGTGA. The junction had 10 bases not matched to a gene; V was cut back by 2 bases and J by 6 bases. CDR3 residues: CASSLGLEGTSGDTQYF. CDR3 DNA sequence: TGTGCCAGCAGCTTAGGATTAGAAGGGACTAGCGGTGATACGCAGTATTTT.

This clonotype occurred many times. The chain joins TRBV18 to TRBJ2-1; 8 positions match TRBD1. The V and J ends lost 3 bases and 1 base, in that order; junction bases with no gene match: 5. The CDR3 is 16 amino acids. CDR1 is KGHSH and CDR2 is LQKENI in the germline V gene. For the CDR3, the DNA is TGTGCCAGCTCACCTAAGACAGGGGCGTCCTACAATGAGCAGTTCTTC. This encodes CASSPKTGASYNEQFF.

This clonotype has more than one count but fewer than ten. V and J are TRBV6-5 and TRBJ2-3, with 12 bases aligning to TRBD2. This CDR3 region has 16 residues. V trimming: 4 bases; J trimming: 6 bases; junction bases outside the gene matches: 8. CDR1 is MNHEY, CDR2 SVGAGI, per germline. CDR3 in amino acids: CASSSSSGGASDTQYF. The CDR3 DNA reads as TGTGCCAGCAGTTCTTCTAGCGGGGGGGCTTCGGATACGCAGTATTTT.

This clonotype was seen repeatedly, ten times or more. The gene calls are TRBV4-1 and TRBJ2-7, with 10 positions matching TRBD2. Germline CDR1 reads MGHRA; CDR2 reads YSYEKL. The trim removed 2 bases at V and 3 bases at J, leaving 4 bases unmatched. The CDR3 length is 15 residues. The CDR3 spells CASSQLAGVVYEQYF. The CDR3 DNA reads as TGCGCCAGCAGCCAACTAGCGGGGGTGGTCTACGAGCAGTACTTC.

This clonotype was found many times. The chain is built from TRBV5-1 and TRBJ1-1; unclear D gene. Germline values: CDR1 SGHRS, CDR2 YFSETQ. Trimming took off 4 bases at V and 3 bases at J, with 13 bases between the two ends. The CDR3 length is 14 residues. The CDR3 spells CASSDPWVDTEAFF. As DNA, the CDR3 is TGCGCCAGCAGCGACCCCTGGGTGGACACTGAAGCTTTCTTT.

This clonotype was seen repeatedly, ten times or more. The chain uses TRBV2 and TRBJ2-1; D possibly uses TRBD1 or TRBD2 (6 bases each). The CDR3 is made up of 14 amino acids. Germline-derived CDR1 and CDR2 are SNHLY and FYNNEI. Between the trimmed V and J ends, which lost 7 bases and 8 bases, there was a span of 18 bases. The CDR3 is CASKPSPEGDEQFF. CDR3 DNA: TGTGCCAGCAAACCTTCGCCGGAGGGGGATGAGCAGTTCTTC.

This clonotype was picked up many times. The chain is built from TRBV7-8 and TRBJ1-1; D uncertain. In germline, CDR1 is SGHVS, CDR2 FQNEAQ. This CDR3 contains 13 residues. V was pared by 1 base and J by 5 bases, with 8 bases between. CDR3 protein: CASSLGGGTEAFF. CDR3 sequence (DNA): TGTGCCAGCAGCTTAGGGGGAGGTACTGAAGCTTTCTTT.

There are many counts of this clonotype. The J gene is TRBJ2-1, the V gene TRBV5-1, with 9 bases aligning to TRBD2. The V gene end was trimmed by 4 bases and the J gene end by 3 bases; junction bases not matched to a gene: 5. The CDR3 runs 15 residues. CDR1 and CDR2 from the germline V gene are SGHRS and YFSETQ. The CDR3 DNA reads TGCGCCAGCAGCGACGGCGGGGGGGTCTACAATGAGCAGTTCTTC. Its protein is CASSDGGGVYNEQFF.

Many counts were recorded for this clonotype. This chain joins TRBV7-8 and TRBJ2-3; 10 bases map to TRBD1. The CDR3 is 14 residues long. V was clipped by 5 bases and J by 3 bases; unmatched bases: 2. CDR1 and CDR2 from the germline V gene are SGHVS and FQNEAQ. The CDR3 here is CASSPGQGTDTQYF. CDR3 nucleotide sequence: TGTGCCAGCAGCCCGGGACAGGGGACAGATACGCAGTATTTT. The full variable domain, in which reference TRBV7-8 and TRBJ2-3 provide the parts outside the CDR3, is GAGVSQSPRYKVAKRGQDVALRCDPISGHVSLFWYQQALGQGPEFLTYFQNEAQLDKSGLPSDRFFAERPEGSVSTLKIQRTQQEDSAVYLCASSPGQGTDTQYFGPGTRLTVL.